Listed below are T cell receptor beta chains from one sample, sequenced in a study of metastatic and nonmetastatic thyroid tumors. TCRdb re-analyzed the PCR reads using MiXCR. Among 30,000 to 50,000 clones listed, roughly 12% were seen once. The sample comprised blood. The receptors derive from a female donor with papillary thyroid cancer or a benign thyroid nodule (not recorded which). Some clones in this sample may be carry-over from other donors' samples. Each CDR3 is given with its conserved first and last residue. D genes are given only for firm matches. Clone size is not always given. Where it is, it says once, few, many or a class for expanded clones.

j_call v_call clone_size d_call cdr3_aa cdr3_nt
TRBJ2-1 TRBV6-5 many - CASSYGRSYNEQFF TGTGCCAGCAGTTACGGCAGGAGCTACAATGAGCAGTTCTTC
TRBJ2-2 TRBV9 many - CASSVETGVYTGELFF TGTGCCAGCAGCGTAGAAACGGGAGTGTACACCGGGGAGCTGTTTTTT
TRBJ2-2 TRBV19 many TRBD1 CASRVRWGTGDTGELFF TGTGCCAGTAGAGTGCGTTGGGGGACAGGAGATACCGGGGAGCTGTTTTTT
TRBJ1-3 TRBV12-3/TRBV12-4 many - CASSYRVGAGNTIYF TGTGCCAGCAGCTACAGGGTTGGGGCTGGAAACACCATATATTTT
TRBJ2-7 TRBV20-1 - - CSAGDSLVYEQYF TGCAGTGCTGGGGACTCACTAGTTTACGAGCAGTACTTC
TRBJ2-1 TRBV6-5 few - CASCHREAVSSYNEQFF TGTGCCAGCTGTCACAGGGAGGCAGTATCCTCCTACAATGAGCAGTTCTTC
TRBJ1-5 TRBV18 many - CASSPKFIGKGVSQHF TGTGCCAGCTCACCAAAGTTTATCGGCAAGGGAGTGTCCCAGCATTTT
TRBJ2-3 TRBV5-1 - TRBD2 CASSREGLGYTQYF TGCGCCAGCAGCAGGGAGGGCCTGGGATATACGCAGTATTTT
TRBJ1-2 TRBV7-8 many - CASSLVLGPAYGYTF TGTGCCAGCAGCCTTGTTTTAGGGCCGGCCTATGGCTACACCTTC
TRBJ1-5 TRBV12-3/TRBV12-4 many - CASSTEFNQPQHF TGTGCCAGCAGCACAGAATTCAATCAGCCCCAGCATTTT
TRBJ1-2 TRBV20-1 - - CSARDRGLVYGYTF TGCAGTGCTAGAGATCGGGGCCTAGTCTATGGCTACACCTTC
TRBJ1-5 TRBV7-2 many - CASSFGVEAAQHF TGTGCCAGCAGCTTTGGGGTGGAGGCAGCCCAGCATTTT
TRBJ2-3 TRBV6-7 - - CATAVVPCKRNGTDTQYF TGTGCCACCGCTGTGGTCCCCTGTAAGAGGAACGGCACAGATACGCAGTATTTT
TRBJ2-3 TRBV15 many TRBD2 CATSQRGEADTQYF TGTGCCACCAGTCAGCGGGGCGAGGCAGATACGCAGTATTTT
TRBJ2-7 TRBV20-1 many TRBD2 CSARPSGSFKQYF TGCAGTGCTAGACCTAGCGGGAGTTTCAAGCAGTACTTC
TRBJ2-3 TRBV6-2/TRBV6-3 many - CASSFPRGGRETQYF TGTGCCAGCAGTTTCCCCAGGGGGGGGCGCGAGACGCAGTATTTT
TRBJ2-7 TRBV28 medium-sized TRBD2 CASSTPSGSSYEQYF TGTGCCAGCAGTACTCCTAGCGGGAGCTCCTACGAGCAGTACTTC
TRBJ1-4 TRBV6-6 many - CASSYSGGGFGEKLFF TGTGCCAGCAGTTACAGTGGCGGGGGCTTTGGTGAAAAACTGTTTTTT
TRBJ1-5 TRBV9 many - CASSWGGETNQPQHF TGTGCCAGCAGCTGGGGGGGGGAAACGAATCAGCCCCAGCATTTT
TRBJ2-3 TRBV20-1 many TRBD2 CSALGGSGNTDTQYF TGCAGTGCCCTTGGGGGTAGCGGGAACACAGATACGCAGTATTTT
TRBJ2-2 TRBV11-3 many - CASSLTHRLNTGELFF TGTGCCAGCAGCTTAACTCATCGTCTGAACACCGGGGAGCTGTTTTTT
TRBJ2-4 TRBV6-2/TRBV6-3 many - CASVRPAENIQYF TGTGCCAGCGTACGGCCAGCGGAAAACATTCAGTACTTC
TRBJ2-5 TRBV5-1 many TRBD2 CASSWGLAGGPRETQYF TGCGCCAGCAGCTGGGGACTAGCGGGAGGGCCGCGTGAGACCCAGTACTTC
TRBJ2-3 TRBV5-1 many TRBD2 CASSLMGLASDTQYF TGCGCCAGCAGCTTGATGGGACTAGCGTCAGATACGCAGTATTTT
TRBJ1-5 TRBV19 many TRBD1 CASSPDRVKPQHF TGTGCCAGTAGCCCGGACAGGGTTAAGCCCCAGCATTTT
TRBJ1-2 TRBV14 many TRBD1 CASSPGQHGYTF TGTGCCAGCAGCCCGGGACAGCATGGCTACACCTTC
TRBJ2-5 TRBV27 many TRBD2 CASSLRERETQYF TGTGCCAGCAGTTTGCGGGAGAGAGAGACCCAGTACTTC